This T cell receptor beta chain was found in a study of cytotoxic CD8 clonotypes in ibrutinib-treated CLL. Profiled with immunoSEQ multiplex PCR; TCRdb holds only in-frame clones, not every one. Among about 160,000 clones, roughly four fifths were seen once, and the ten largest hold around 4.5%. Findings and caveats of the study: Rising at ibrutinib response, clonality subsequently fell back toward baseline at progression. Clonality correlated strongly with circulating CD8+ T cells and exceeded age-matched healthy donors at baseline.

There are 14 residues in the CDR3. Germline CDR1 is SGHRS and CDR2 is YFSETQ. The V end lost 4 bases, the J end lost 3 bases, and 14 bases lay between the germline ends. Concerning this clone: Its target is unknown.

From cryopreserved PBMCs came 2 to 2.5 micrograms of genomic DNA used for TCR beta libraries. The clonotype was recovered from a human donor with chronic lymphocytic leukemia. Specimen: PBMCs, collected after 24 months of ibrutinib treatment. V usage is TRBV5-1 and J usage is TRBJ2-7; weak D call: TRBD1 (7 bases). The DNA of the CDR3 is TGCGCCAGCAGCCCCGGACAGGACTACTACGAGCAGTACTTC. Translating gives CASSPGQDYYEQYF.